This note documents a single TCR beta chain sequence. The data derive from a study of cytomegalovirus exposure and HLA in healthy donors. Germline-derived CDR1 and CDR2 are MNHEY and SMNVEV (reference sequence). This CDR3 has 14 residues. The V end lost 6 bases, the J end lost 8 bases, and 14 bases lay between the germline ends. This PCR relied on a set of 60 Vbeta primers and 13 Jbeta primers. Authors' analysis steps: The count from a later analysis was some 83 million unique TCR beta chains, about 10 million of them shared. Clones were read by immunoSEQ multiplex PCR, and TCRdb kept only the in-frame ones, dropping some. From that table come the V and J calls and clone size; the DNA was used to work out D and trimming. The table has tens of thousands of clones, approximately 80% seen once.

The TCR sequence derives from a man aged 30 to 39 in good health and CMV-seronegative. Sequenced: PBMCs. The chain is built from TRBV27 and TRBJ1-6; D perhaps matches TRBD1 (5 bases). The CDR3 DNA reads TGTGCCAGCAGACGGAGGGGTTGGGATTCACCCCTCCACTTT. As protein: CASRRRGWDSPLHF.